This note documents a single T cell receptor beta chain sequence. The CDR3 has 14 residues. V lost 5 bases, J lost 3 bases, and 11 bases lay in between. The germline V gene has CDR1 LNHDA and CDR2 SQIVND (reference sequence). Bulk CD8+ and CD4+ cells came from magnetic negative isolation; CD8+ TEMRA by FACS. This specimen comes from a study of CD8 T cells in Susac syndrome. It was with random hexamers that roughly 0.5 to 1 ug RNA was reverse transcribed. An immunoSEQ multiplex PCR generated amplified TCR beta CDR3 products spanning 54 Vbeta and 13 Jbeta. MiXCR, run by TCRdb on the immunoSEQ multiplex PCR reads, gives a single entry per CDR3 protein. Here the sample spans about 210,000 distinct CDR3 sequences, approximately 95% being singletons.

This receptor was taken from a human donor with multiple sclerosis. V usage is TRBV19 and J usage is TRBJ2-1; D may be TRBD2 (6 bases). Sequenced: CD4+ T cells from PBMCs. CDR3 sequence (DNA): TGTGCCAGTAGTCGACCGGGACTCTACAATGAGCAGTTCTTC. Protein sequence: CASSRPGLYNEQFF. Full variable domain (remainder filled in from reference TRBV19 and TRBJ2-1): DGGITQSPKYLFRKEGQNVTLSCEQNLNHDAMYWYRQDPGQGLRLIYYSQIVNDFQKGDIAEGYSVSREKKESFPLTVTSAQKNPTAFYLCASSRPGLYNEQFFGPGTRLTVL.